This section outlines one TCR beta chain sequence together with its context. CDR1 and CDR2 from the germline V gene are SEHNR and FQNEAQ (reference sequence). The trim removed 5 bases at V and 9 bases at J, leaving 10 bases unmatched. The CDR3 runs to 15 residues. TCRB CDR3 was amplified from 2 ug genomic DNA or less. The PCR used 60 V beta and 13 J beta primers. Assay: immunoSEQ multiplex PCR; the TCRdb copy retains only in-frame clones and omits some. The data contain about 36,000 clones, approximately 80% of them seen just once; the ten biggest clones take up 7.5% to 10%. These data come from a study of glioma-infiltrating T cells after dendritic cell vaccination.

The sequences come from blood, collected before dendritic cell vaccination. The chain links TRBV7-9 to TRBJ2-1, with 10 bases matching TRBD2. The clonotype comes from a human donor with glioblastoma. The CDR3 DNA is TGTGCCAGCAGCCCGTTAGCGGGGGGTAAAGTTGAGCAGTTCTTC. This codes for CASSPLAGGKVEQFF.